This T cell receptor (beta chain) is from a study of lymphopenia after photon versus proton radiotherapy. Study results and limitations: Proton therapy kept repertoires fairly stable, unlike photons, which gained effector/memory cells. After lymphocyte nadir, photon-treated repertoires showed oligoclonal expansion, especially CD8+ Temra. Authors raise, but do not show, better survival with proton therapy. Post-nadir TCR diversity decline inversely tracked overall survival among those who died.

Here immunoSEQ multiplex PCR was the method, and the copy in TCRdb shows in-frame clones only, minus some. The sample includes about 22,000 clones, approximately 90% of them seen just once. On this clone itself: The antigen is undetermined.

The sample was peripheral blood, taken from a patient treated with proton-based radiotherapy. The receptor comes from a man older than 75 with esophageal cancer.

This chain's CDR3 is CASSRTTVPGYTF. DNA of the CDR3: TGCGCCAGCAGCCGAACGACGGTACCAGGCTACACCTTC. The gene calls are TRBV4-1 and TRBJ1-2; D unresolved. The CDR3 is made up of 13 amino acids. The V end was cut by 4 bases, the J end by 8 bases, with 14 bases between. Germline loops: CDR1 MGHRA, CDR2 YSYEKL.